This T cell receptor beta chain appears in the sequencing data of a study of shared clonotypes between healthy human individuals. General observations from the study: Among a handful of donors, roughly 5.4% of naive CD4 clonotypes were found in common. Larger estimated richness was generally seen in naive subsets than in memory subsets. It was anticipated that sequencing depth would influence how many clonotypes donors shared.

Germline-derived CDR1 and CDR2 are SGHTA and FQGNSA. The CDR3 runs to 13 residues. With 4 bases clipped from V and 6 bases from J, the junction kept 2 bases outside the gene matches. Profiled with immunoSEQ multiplex PCR; TCRdb holds only in-frame clones, not every one. Of 850,000 to 1,100,000 clones in the sample, approximately 80% were seen once. Concerning this clone: Its antigen is not identified.

Source material: memory CD4+ T cells from PBMCs. As to subset: CD45RA-negative fraction. The chain combines TRBV7-2 with TRBJ2-1; 8 nucleotides match TRBD1. The TCR was taken from a man aged 18 to 35 in good health. Some clones in this sample may be carry-over from other donors' samples. CDR3 residues: CASSYQGANEQFF. The CDR3 DNA is TGTGCCAGCAGCTATCAGGGGGCCAATGAGCAGTTCTTC.